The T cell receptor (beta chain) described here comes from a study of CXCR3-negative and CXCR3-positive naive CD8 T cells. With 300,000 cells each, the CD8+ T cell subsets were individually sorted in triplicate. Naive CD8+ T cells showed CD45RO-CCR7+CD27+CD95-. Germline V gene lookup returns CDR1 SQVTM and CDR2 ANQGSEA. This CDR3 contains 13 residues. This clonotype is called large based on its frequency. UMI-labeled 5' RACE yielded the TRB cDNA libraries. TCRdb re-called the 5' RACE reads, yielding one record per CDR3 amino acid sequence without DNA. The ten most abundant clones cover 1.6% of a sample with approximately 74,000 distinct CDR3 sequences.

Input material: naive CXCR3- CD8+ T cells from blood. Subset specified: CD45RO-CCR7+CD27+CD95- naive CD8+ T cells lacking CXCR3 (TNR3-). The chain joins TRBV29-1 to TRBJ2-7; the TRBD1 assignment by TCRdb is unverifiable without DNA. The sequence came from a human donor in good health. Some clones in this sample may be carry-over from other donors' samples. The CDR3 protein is CSVSQGAFYEQYF.